Below, 26 T cell receptor beta chains from the same sample are listed, as sequenced in a study of T cells in Graves' hyperthyroidism and ophthalmopathy. Amplified TCR beta CDR3 regions came from RNA transcripts. A first-round RT-PCR of the TCR CDR3 used the HTBI primer set. TCRdb re-called the multiplex PCR reads with MiXCR, one entry per CDR3 protein. The repertoire holds some 740,000 distinct CDR3 sequences, with about 14% as singletons. Specimen: blood. The receptor set was obtained from a young woman with Graves' hyperthyroidism.

This clonotype was observed at least ten times. This chain joins TRBV20-1 and TRBJ2-5; TRBD2 matches 12 bases. V lost 3 bases, J lost 3 bases, and 14 bases stayed unmatched. The CDR3 spans 18 residues. CDR1 and CDR2 from the germline V gene are DFQATT and SNEGSKA (reference sequence). CDR3 nucleotides: TGCAGTGCTAGTAATTTCCTAGCGGGAGGGATCATGAAAGAGACCCAGTACTTC. It yields the protein CSASNFLAGGIMKETQYF.

About this clonotype: This may be a read error: a much more frequent sequence differs by one nucleotide. The chain links TRBV7-8 to TRBJ1-5, with TRBD1 matching over 8 bases. Germline V gene lookup returns CDR1 SGHVS and CDR2 FQNEAQ. This CDR3 spans 15 amino acids. The DNA of the CDR3 is TGTGCCAGCAGCTTAGCCTATGACAGGGGTCAGCCCCGGCATTTT. Protein: CASSLAYDRGQPRHF.

The V call is TRBV25-1, the J call TRBJ2-7; D may be TRBD1 (6 bases). The CDR3 has 15 amino acids. V lost 3 bases and J lost 0, with 12 bases in between. The V gene's germline CDR1 is MGHDK and CDR2 SYGVNS. The CDR3 DNA is TGTGCCAGCAGTGAGAGACAGGACCACTCCTACGAGCAGTACTTC. Protein: CASSERQDHSYEQYF.

A note on this clonotype: A read error may explain this, as a much larger clone is one base away. The chain is built from TRBV11-2 and TRBJ2-5; no firm D call. Trimming removed 5 bases from V and 7 bases from J, with 17 bases in between. The CDR3 has 14 amino acids. CDR1 is SGHAT and CDR2 is FQNNGV in the germline V gene. As DNA, the CDR3 is TGTGCCAGCAGCCCGATCAAGGGTCGGGTGACCCAGTACTTC. This codes for CASSPIKGRVTQYF.

In this sample, this clonotype turned up a few times. The gene calls are TRBV7-8 and TRBJ2-5; TRBD2 matches 9 bases. Unmatched junction bases numbered 3, after V lost 0 bases and J lost 1 base. This CDR3 has 16 residues. Germline V gene sequence: CDR1 SGHVS, CDR2 FQNEAQ. The CDR3 loop is CASSLAYSGSQETQYF. The CDR3 DNA is TGTGCCAGCAGCTTAGCATATAGCGGGAGCCAAGAGACCCAGTACTTC.

This clonotype was recorded many times. This chain links TRBV29-1 with TRBJ1-2; no firm D call. Deletions cut 4 bases from V and 2 bases from J, with 5 bases between. The CDR3 runs to 11 residues. Germline CDR1 reads SQVTM; CDR2 reads ANQGSEA. Here the CDR3 reads CSVAQNYGYTF. The CDR3 DNA follows: TGCAGCGTTGCACAGAACTATGGCTACACCTTC.

This clonotype was picked up many times. The chain carries TRBV7-3 and TRBJ2-1; TRBD2 is a possible D gene (6 bases). The V end was cut by 3 bases, the J end by 5 bases, with 14 bases between. Germline V gene data show CDR1 as SGHTA and CDR2 as FQGTGA. The CDR3 contains 15 residues. CDR3 coding DNA: TGTGCCAGCAGCTTCGGGGGTAGCGACCACAATGAGCAGTTCTTC. This codes for CASSFGGSDHNEQFF.

This chain connects TRBV6-1 to TRBJ1-5; the D gene is possibly TRBD1 (6 bases). Germline-derived CDR1 and CDR2 are MNHNS and SASEGT. Trimming cost V 7 bases and J 2 bases, with 15 bases left between them. CDR3 length: 15 residues. This CDR3 is CASMGAQGRNQPQHF. The CDR3 DNA reads as TGTGCCAGCATGGGGGCGCAGGGACGCAATCAGCCCCAGCATTTT.

This clonotype occurred many times. The genes are TRBV2 and TRBJ2-5, with 14 bases identical to TRBD2. The CDR3 totals 17 residues. Per germline, CDR1 SNHLY and CDR2 FYNNEI. Unmatched junction bases numbered 8, after V lost 7 bases and J lost 1 base. This chain's CDR3 is CASTKAGLAGAQETQYF. In DNA form, the CDR3 reads TGTGCCAGCACCAAAGCGGGACTAGCGGGAGCCCAAGAGACCCAGTACTTC. Variable domain in full (rest from reference TRBV2 and TRBJ2-5): EPEVTQTPSHQVTQMGQEVILRCVPISNHLYFYWYRQILGQKVEFLVSFYNNEISEKSEIFDDQFSVERPDGSNFTLKIRSTKLEDSAMYFCASTKAGLAGAQETQYFGPGTRLLVL.

In this sample, this clonotype turned up many times. The rearrangement uses TRBV28 and TRBJ2-5, with 15 bases that match TRBD2. J gave up 5 bases and V 6 bases, and 4 bases lay outside the gene matches. CDR3 length: 15 amino acids. CDR1 is MDHEN and CDR2 is SYDVKM in the germline V gene. CDR3 sequence: CASRGTSGRLETQYF. The CDR3 DNA reads TGTGCCAGCAGAGGGACTAGCGGGAGGTTGGAGACCCAGTACTTC.

This chain uses TRBV4-3 with TRBJ2-7; possible D gene TRBD2, 5 bases. CDR3 length: 13 residues. Trimming pared 3 bases from V and 3 bases from J, leaving 9 bases between. Germline V lookup: CDR1 LGHNA, CDR2 YSLEER. Here the CDR3 reads CASSQEVSYEQYF. Written as DNA, the CDR3 is TGCGCCAGCAGCCAGGAGGTTAGCTACGAGCAGTACTTC.

This clonotype was counted a few times. The V gene is TRBV6-1, the J gene TRBJ1-2, with D possibly TRBD1 on 6 matching bases. The CDR3 loop spans 14 amino acids. The V gene lost 5 bases and the J gene lost 4 bases, with 14 bases spanning the gap. From germline, CDR1 is MNHNS and CDR2 SASEGT. CDR3 amino acids: CASSSPGHPYGYTF. CDR3 in DNA: TGTGCCAGCAGTTCGCCGGGACACCCCTATGGCTACACCTTC.

This clonotype was observed at least ten times. The chain uses TRBV18 and TRBJ2-3, with D perhaps TRBD2 (5 bases). The CDR3 has 15 amino acids. V was pared by 0 bases and J by 5 bases, with 12 bases between. CDR1 and CDR2 from the germline V gene are KGHSH and LQKENI. The CDR3 region has the DNA TGTGCCAGCTCACCACCGGGGAGTCTTCAAGATACGCAGTATTTT. Its protein product is CASSPPGSLQDTQYF.

This clonotype was seen repeatedly, ten times or more. The V gene is TRBV7-3, the J gene TRBJ1-6, with D possibly matching TRBD1 (5 bases). The germline V and J ends were trimmed by 6 bases and 7 bases, with 10 bases remaining between them. The CDR3 is 13 amino acids. CDR1 SGHTA and CDR2 FQGTGA come from the germline V gene. The CDR3 loop reads CASSGTHNSPLHF. The CDR3 region has the DNA TGTGCCAGCAGTGGGACCCACAATTCACCCCTCCACTTT.

The rearrangement joins TRBV7-9 to TRBJ2-2; D possibly corresponds to TRBD1 (6 bases). Deletions cut 5 bases from V and 2 bases from J, with 18 bases between. The V gene's germline CDR1 is SEHNR and CDR2 FQNEAQ (reference sequence). The CDR3 has 17 residues. The CDR3 is CASSPGRTATNTGELFF. CDR3 bases: TGTGCCAGCAGCCCAGGGCGGACAGCCACCAACACCGGGGAGCTGTTTTTT.

In this sample, this clonotype turned up many times. The chain combines TRBV20-1 with TRBJ1-2; D possibly corresponds to TRBD1 (6 bases). The CDR3 length is 13 residues. Germline V gene lookup returns CDR1 DFQATT and CDR2 SNEGSKA (reference sequence). V lost 6 bases to trimming and J lost 7 bases, with 18 bases between them. The CDR3 DNA is TGCAGTGCAGACGACAGGACTCGGAGTGGCTACACCTTC. Protein sequence: CSADDRTRSGYTF.

This clonotype occurred once. The gene calls are TRBV10-1 and TRBJ2-3; 9 bases line up with TRBD1. V was clipped by 2 bases and J by 4 bases; unmatched bases: 7. Germline lookup yields CDR1 WNHNN and CDR2 SYGVQD (reference sequence). This CDR3 has 16 amino acids. The CDR3, as DNA: TGCGCCAGCAGTGAGCCGGGACAGGGAGCCGCAGATACGCAGTATTTT. It specifies CASSEPGQGAADTQYF.

This chain links TRBV12-3 or TRBV12-4 with TRBJ2-7, with 9 bases identical to TRBD2. This CDR3 has 15 amino acids. With 3 bases clipped from V and 2 bases from J, the junction kept 5 bases outside the gene matches. The chain's CDR3 is CASSFGIAGAYEQYF. The CDR3 DNA sequence: TGTGCCAGCAGTTTTGGTATAGCGGGAGCCTACGAGCAGTACTTC.

This clonotype has only one observation. V is TRBV29-1 and J is TRBJ2-2; 7 bases map to TRBD2. V was pared by 3 bases and J by 1 base, with 5 bases of the junction left unmatched. CDR1 is SQVTM and CDR2 is ANQGSEA in the germline V gene. The CDR3 contains 15 residues. This CDR3 reads CSVELASGNTGELFF. The CDR3 nucleotides read TGCAGCGTTGAGCTGGCTAGCGGGAACACCGGGGAGCTGTTTTTT.

This clonotype has at least ten counts. The V and J genes are TRBV12-3 or TRBV12-4 and TRBJ2-3, with D possibly being TRBD1 (6 bases). The germline V and J ends were trimmed by 2 bases and 4 bases, with 13 bases remaining between them. This CDR3 is 15 amino acids long. CDR3 loop: CASSLWPEGADTQYF. For the CDR3, the DNA is TGTGCCAGCAGTTTATGGCCAGAGGGGGCAGATACGCAGTATTTT.

This clonotype has ten or more counts. The chain combines TRBV2 with TRBJ1-5; TRBD1 might be the D (5 bases). The CDR3 is 16 residues long. Deletions cut 8 bases from V and 0 bases from J, with 17 bases between. The germline CDR1 and CDR2 sequences are SNHLY and FYNNEI. The CDR3 loop is CASLLQRGDSNQPQHF. As DNA, the CDR3 is TGTGCCAGCCTCTTGCAGCGGGGCGATAGCAATCAGCCCCAGCATTTT.

The rearrangement joins TRBV7-9 to TRBJ2-1, with D perhaps TRBD2 (6 bases). The CDR3 is 16 residues long. V was pared by 5 bases and J by 4 bases, with 18 bases between. Germline CDR1 is SEHNR and CDR2 is FQNEAQ (reference sequence). CDR3 DNA sequence: TGTGCCAGCAGCCTCTTTGGGCGGGATATTTACAATGAGCAGTTCTTC. Translated: CASSLFGRDIYNEQFF.

This clonotype was recorded only once. This may be a read error, as it is one base from a much larger clone. The V call is TRBV5-5, the J call TRBJ2-1, with D possibly matching TRBD2 (6 bases). Trimming removed 7 bases at V and 7 bases at J, with 15 bases between. Per germline, CDR1 SGHKS and CDR2 YYEKEE (reference sequence). CDR3 length: 13 amino acids. CDR3 sequence reads: CASATAGRNEQFF. The CDR3 DNA reads TGTGCCAGCGCCACGGCAGGGAGGAATGAGCAGTTCTTC.

This clonotype was detected many times. The gene calls are TRBV28 and TRBJ2-4; D may be TRBD2 (6 bases). CDR3 length: 19 amino acids. The germline CDR1 and CDR2 sequences are MDHEN and SYDVKM. Trimming took 5 bases from V and 0 from J, leaving 23 bases between them. CDR3 bases: TGTGCCAGCAGTCGATGGGACTCCTCGGTGGTTCTAGCCAAAAACATTCAGTACTTC. Its translation: CASSRWDSSVVLAKNIQYF.

This clonotype was counted a few times. J is TRBJ2-1 and V is TRBV5-1; D call uncertain. The CDR3 covers 14 residues. Trimming removed 1 base from V and 4 bases from J, with 9 bases in between. CDR1 is SGHRS, CDR2 YFSETQ, per germline. The CDR3 spells CASSLSSDYNEQFF. The CDR3 bases are TGCGCCAGCAGCTTGTCTAGTGATTACAATGAGCAGTTCTTC.

This clonotype has ten or more counts. The V call is TRBV9, the J call TRBJ2-1; TRBD2 matches 10 bases. Germline V gene data show CDR1 as SGDLS and CDR2 as YYNGEE. The J segment lost 7 bases and the V segment lost 0 bases, leaving 7 bases of the junction unmatched. The CDR3 extends over 16 amino acids. The CDR3 spells CASSVAPSGRTNEQFF. The CDR3 DNA sequence: TGTGCCAGCAGCGTAGCGCCTAGCGGGAGAACGAATGAGCAGTTCTTC.